This T cell receptor beta chain stems from a study of CD8+CD57+ T cells in acquired aplastic anemia. At the level of the study: When averaged, DNA from sorted CD4+ and CD8+ cells came to approximately 3 ug.

The study, taken as a whole, reports: Common to patients and controls were 25 to 30 CD8+ CDR3 sequences. Controls did not differ significantly from patients in CD8+ Simpson's diversity.

Selection for sequencing was limited to patients who had shown CD8+CD57+ cell expansion by flow cytometry. Severe acquired aplastic anemia was the diagnosis recorded for all patients. Profiles of TCR beta VDJ and CDR3 were generated from a genomic DNA template. MiXCR, applied by TCRdb to the reads, yields one record per CDR3 protein. The data show around 200,000 distinct CDR3 sequences, with approximately 48% seen just once and 10% to 15% held by the top ten. The ends were cut back, 0 bases at V and 15 bases at J, with 15 bases in the middle. The CDR3 is 13 residues long. Per the germline V gene, CDR1 is SGHRS and CDR2 is YFSETQ. This clonotype was seen many times. The antigen is not known.

The specimen was sorted CD4+, CD8+, or CD8+CD57+ T cells (not recorded which) from PBMCs. The chain uses TRBV5-1 and TRBJ2-2; TRBD2 is a possible D gene (6 bases). This clonotype was sampled from a human donor with aplastic anemia. CDR3 protein: CASSLAGGGWMFF. In nucleotides, the CDR3 is TGCGCCAGCAGCTTGGCCGGTGGAGGGTGGATGTTTTTT.